This T cell receptor (beta chain) was sequenced for a study of CXCR3-negative and CXCR3-positive naive CD8 T cells. Whole-study results and caveats: The authors found comparable surface CD5 between naive subsets and inferred TCR strength from TRB CDR3 properties. Diversity in memory CD8+ cells fell much lower than the comparably high levels seen in both naive subsets. When CXCR3-positive naive cells were set against CXCR3-negative naive cells, the former had more hydrophobic TRB CDR3s. Naive CXCR3-positive and CXCR3-negative cells shared similar TRBV-TRBJ usage, unlike memory cells.

On this clonotype itself: Its cognate antigen is unknown.

Through 5' RACE with UMI labels, the TRB cDNA libraries were prepared. Using the 5' RACE reads, TCRdb records one entry per CDR3 protein without DNA. Its table records roughly 100,000 distinct CDR3 sequences. The germline V gene encodes CDR1 SGHVS and CDR2 FNYEAQ. The CDR3 length is 20 residues. Naive CD8+ T cells carried a CD45RO-CCR7+CD27+CD95- phenotype. This receptor was identified in a human donor in good health. Some clones in this sample may be carry-over from other donors' samples. The sample comprised naive CXCR3+ CD8+ T cells from blood. Indicated subset: CD45RO-CCR7+CD27+CD95- naive CD8+ T cells expressing CXCR3 (TNR3+). The rearrangement uses TRBV7-6 and TRBJ2-6; without DNA, the TCRdb call of TRBD1 cannot be checked. CDR3 loop: CASRLAGSGQGVSGANVLTF.